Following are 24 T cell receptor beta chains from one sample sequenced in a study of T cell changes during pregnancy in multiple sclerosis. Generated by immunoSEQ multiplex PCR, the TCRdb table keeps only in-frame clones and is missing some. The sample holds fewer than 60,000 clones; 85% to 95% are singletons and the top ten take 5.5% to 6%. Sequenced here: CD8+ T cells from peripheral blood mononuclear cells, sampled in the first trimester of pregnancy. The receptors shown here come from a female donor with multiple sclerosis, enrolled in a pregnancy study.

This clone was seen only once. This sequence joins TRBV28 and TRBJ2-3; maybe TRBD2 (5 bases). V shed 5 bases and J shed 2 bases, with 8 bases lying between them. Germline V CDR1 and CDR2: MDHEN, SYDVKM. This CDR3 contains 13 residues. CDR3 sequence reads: CASSPRDTDTQYF. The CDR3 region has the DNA TGTGCCAGCAGTCCCCGGGACACAGATACGCAGTATTTT.

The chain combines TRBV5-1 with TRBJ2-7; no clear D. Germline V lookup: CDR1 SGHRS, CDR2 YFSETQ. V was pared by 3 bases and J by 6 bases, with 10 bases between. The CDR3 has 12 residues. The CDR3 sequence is CASSYPEPEQYF. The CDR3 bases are TGCGCCAGCAGCTATCCCGAGCCCGAGCAGTACTTC.

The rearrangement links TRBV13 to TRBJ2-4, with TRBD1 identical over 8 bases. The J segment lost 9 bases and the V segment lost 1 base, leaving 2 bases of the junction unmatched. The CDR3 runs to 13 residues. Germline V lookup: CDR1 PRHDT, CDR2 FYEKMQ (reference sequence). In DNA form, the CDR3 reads TGTGCCAGCAGCTTAGTACAGGGGGGCATTCAGTACTTC. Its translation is CASSLVQGGIQYF.

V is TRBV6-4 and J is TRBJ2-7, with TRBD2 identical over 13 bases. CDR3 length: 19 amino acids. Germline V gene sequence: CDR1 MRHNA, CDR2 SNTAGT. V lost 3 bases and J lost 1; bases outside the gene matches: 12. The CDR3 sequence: CASSEHGTGTSGISYEQYF. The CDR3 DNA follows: TGTGCCAGCAGTGAACACGGGACTGGGACTAGCGGGATTTCCTACGAGCAGTACTTC.

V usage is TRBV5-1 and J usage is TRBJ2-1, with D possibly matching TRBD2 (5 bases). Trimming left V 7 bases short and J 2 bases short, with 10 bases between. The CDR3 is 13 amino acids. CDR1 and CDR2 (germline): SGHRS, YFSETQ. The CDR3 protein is CASGGETYNEQFF. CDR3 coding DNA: TGCGCCAGCGGTGGGGAGACCTACAATGAGCAGTTCTTC.

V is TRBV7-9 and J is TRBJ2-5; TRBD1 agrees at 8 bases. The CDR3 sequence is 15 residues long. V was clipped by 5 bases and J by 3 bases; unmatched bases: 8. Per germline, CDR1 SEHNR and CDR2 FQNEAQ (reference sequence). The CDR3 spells CASSIRTGYEETQYF. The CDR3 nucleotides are TGTGCCAGCAGCATAAGGACAGGGTATGAAGAGACCCAGTACTTC.

The CDR3 DNA follows: TGTGCCAGCAGCCCCGGGAGGGCAGTAGCAGATACGCAGTATTTT. Translated: CASSPGRAVADTQYF. The V call is TRBV5-6, the J call TRBJ2-3; 8 positions agree with TRBD2. V was pared by 4 bases and J by 4 bases, with 8 bases of the junction left unmatched. This CDR3 is 15 amino acids long. Germline CDR1 is SGHDT and CDR2 is YYEEEE.

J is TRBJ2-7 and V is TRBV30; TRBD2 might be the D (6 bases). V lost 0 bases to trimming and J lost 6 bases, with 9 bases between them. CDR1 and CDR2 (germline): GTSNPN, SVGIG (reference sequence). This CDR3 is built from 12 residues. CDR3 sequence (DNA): TGTGCCTGGAGTGTTGCGGGAAGCGAGCAGTACTTC. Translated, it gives CAWSVAGSEQYF.

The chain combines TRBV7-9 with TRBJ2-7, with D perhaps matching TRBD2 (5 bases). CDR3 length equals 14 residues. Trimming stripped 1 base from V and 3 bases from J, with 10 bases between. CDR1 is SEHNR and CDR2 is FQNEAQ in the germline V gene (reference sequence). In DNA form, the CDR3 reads TGTGCCAGCAGCTTAGACGGGGATCTCTACGAGCAGTACTTC. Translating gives CASSLDGDLYEQYF. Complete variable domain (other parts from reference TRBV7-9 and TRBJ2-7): DTGVSQNPRHKITKRGQNVTFRCDPISEHNRLYWYRQTLGQGPEFLTYFQNEAQLEKSRLLSDRFSAERPKGSFSTLEIQRTEQGDSAMYLCASSLDGDLYEQYFGPGTRLTVT.

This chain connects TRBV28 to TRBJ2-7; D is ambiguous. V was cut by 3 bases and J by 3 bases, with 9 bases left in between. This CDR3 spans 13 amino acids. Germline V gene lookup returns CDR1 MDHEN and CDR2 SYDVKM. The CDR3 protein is CASSLSPNYEQYF. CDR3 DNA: TGTGCCAGCAGTTTGAGTCCGAACTACGAGCAGTACTTC. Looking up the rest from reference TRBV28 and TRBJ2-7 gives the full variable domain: DVKVTQSSRYLVKRTGEKVFLECVQDMDHENMFWYRQDPGLGLRLIYFSYDVKMKEKGDIPEGYSVSREKKERFSLILESASTNQTSMYLCASSLSPNYEQYFGPGTRLTVT.

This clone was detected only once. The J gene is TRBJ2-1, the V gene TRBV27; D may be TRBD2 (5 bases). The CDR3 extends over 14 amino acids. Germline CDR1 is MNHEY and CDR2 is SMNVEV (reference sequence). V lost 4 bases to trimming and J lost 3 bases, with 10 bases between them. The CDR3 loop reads CASSYGNYYNEQFF. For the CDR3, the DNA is TGTGCCAGCAGTTACGGGAACTACTACAATGAGCAGTTCTTC.

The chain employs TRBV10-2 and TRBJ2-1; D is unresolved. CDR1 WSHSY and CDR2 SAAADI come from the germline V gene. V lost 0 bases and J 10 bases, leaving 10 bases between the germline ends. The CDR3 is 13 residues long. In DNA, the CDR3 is TGCGCCAGCAGTGAGTCAATACTCCAAGAGCAGTTCTTC. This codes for CASSESILQEQFF.

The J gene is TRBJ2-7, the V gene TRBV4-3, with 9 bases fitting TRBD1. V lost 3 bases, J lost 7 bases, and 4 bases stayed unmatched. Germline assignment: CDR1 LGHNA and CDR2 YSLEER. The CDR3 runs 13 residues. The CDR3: CASSQDRGWEQYF. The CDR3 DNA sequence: TGCGCCAGCAGCCAGGACAGGGGTTGGGAGCAGTACTTC.

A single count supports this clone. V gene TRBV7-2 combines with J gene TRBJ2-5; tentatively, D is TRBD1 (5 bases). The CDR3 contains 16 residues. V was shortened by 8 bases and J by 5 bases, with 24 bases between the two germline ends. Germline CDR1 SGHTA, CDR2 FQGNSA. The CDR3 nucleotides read TGTGCCAGCGCTCTTAATTCGGGCAGGGTTTTCGAGACCCAGTACTTC. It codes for CASALNSGRVFETQYF.

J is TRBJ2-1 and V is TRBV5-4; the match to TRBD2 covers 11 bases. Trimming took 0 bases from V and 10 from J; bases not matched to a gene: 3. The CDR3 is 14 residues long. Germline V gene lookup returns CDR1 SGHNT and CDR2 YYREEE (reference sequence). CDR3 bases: TGTGCCAGCAGCTTGGGGCTAGCGGGAGGCGAGCAGTTCTTC. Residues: CASSLGLAGGEQFF.

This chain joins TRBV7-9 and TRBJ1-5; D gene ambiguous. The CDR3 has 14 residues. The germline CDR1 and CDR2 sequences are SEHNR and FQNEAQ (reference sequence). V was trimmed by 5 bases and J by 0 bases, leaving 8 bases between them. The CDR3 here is CASSPDISNQPQHF. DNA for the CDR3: TGTGCCAGCAGCCCCGACATTAGCAATCAGCCCCAGCATTTT.

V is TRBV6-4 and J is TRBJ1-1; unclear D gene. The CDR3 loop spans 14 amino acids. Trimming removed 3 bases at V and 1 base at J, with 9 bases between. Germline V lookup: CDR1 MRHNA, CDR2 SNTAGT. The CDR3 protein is CASSEDGENTEAFF. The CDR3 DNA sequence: TGTGCCAGCAGTGAAGACGGGGAGAACACTGAAGCTTTCTTT.

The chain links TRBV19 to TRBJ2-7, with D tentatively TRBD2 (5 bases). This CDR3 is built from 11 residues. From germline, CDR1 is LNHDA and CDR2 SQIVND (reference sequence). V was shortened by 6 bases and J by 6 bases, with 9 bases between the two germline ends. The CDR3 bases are TGTGCCAGTAGAGAGGGTCCCGAGCAGTACTTC. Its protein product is CASREGPEQYF.

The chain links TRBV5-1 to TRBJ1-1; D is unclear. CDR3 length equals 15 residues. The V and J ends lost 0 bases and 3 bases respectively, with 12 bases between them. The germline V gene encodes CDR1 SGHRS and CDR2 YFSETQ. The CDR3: CASSLEEGGDTEAFF. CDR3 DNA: TGCGCCAGCAGCTTGGAGGAGGGTGGTGACACTGAAGCTTTCTTT.

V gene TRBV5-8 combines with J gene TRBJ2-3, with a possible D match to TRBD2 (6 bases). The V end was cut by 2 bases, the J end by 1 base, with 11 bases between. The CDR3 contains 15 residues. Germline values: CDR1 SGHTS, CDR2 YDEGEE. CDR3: CASSLGQRGTDTQYF. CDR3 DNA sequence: TGTGCCAGCAGCTTAGGGCAGCGGGGCACAGATACGCAGTATTTT.

CDR3 sequence reads: CASSQDSGSNYGYTF. In DNA, the CDR3 is TGCGCCAGCAGCCAAGATTCGGGATCAAACTATGGCTACACCTTC. The chain recombines TRBV4-1 with TRBJ1-2; no reliable D call. V dropped 0 bases and J dropped 2 bases, with 10 bases sitting between them. In germline, CDR1 is MGHRA, CDR2 YSYEKL. The CDR3 is 15 residues long.

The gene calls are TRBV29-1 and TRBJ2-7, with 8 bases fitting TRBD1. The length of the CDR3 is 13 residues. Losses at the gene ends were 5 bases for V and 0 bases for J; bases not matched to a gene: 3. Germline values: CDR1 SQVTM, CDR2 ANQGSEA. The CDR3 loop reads CSVRTGSSYEQYF. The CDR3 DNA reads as TGCAGCGTTAGGACAGGGAGCTCCTACGAGCAGTACTTC.

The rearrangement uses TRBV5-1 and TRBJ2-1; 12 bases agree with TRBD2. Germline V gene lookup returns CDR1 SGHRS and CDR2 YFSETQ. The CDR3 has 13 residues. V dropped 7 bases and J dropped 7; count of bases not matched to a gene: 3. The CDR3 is CASRLAGVNEQFF. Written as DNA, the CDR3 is TGCGCCAGCCGACTAGCGGGAGTAAATGAGCAGTTCTTC.

CDR3 DNA sequence: TGTGCCAGCAGTTATGACAGGGGGCACTACAATGAGCAGTTCTTC. Amino acid sequence: CASSYDRGHYNEQFF. This chain connects TRBV27 to TRBJ2-1; 10 bases are shared with TRBD1. V gave up 4 bases and J gave up 3 bases; unmatched junction bases: 3. Per the germline V gene, CDR1 is MNHEY and CDR2 is SMNVEV (reference sequence). This CDR3 is built from 15 residues.